This TCR beta chain is from a study of blood T cell repertoires in COVID-19. As for the study in general: The United States, Italy and Spain provided the acute and convalescent COVID-19 samples. Sample material is recorded as cDNA or gDNA derived from T cells, B-cell-depleted T cells, or PBMCs.

Original processing notes: Quantification of nucleated cells was approximated via reference gene primer amplification. Some clones are missing from TCRdb's copy, which holds only in-frame ones; the method was immunoSEQ multiplex PCR. V and J calls and clone size are those listed in that table; D and trimming were worked out from the DNA. The sample gives 140,000 or so clones, more than 75% of which show up once; approximately 5% is in the top ten. Trimming left V 4 bases short and J 4 bases short, with 20 bases between. This CDR3 spans 16 amino acids. Germline V gene data show CDR1 as SGHRS and CDR2 as YFSETQ.

The TCR originated in a human donor in a cohort sampled during active COVID-19. Sequencing used peripheral blood. The chain recombines TRBV5-1 with TRBJ1-1; D might be TRBD1 (5 bases). The CDR3 region has the DNA TGCGCCAGCAGCCTGACGGGGGGGATGGTAGGCACTGAAGCTTTCTTT. Its translation: CASSLTGGMVGTEAFF.